The 18 T cell receptor beta chains below were found in one sample sequenced in a study of T-cell reconstitution after alpha-beta-depleted transplantation in children (dated by TCRdb to 2015 to 2016). The library was generated by PCR. Sequencing relied on an Illumina HiSeq 2500. Molecular barcoding was employed in the preparation of TCR libraries, with unique molecular identifiers being used to normalize TCRbeta repertoire quantification. Using fastp at Q25 and MiXCR, TCRdb reprocessed the public reads and kept productive beta chains. Every CDR3 protein is listed once, alongside the most common genes and DNA of its rows. Within this sample are 490,000 or so distinct CDR3 sequences, with 12% of them counted one time only. Approximately 5.4% of the sample comes from the top ten. The sample in question was PBMCs from the stem cell graft donor, obtained from the stem cell graft. The receptor set was obtained from a human donor who donated a stem cell graft to a child with combined immunodeficiency.

The chain links TRBV29-1 to TRBJ1-5, with TRBD1 as a possible D gene (6 bases). The germline V gene encodes CDR1 SQVTM and CDR2 ANQGSEA. Trimming cost V 7 bases and J 4 bases, with 11 bases left between them. The CDR3 contains 12 residues. The CDR3, as DNA: TGCAGCGCTGCAGGGGCAAATCAGCCCCAGCATTTT. The encoded protein is CSAAGANQPQHF.

This clonotype was detected many times. The chain joins TRBV6-5 to TRBJ2-1; D unclear. This CDR3 has 12 amino acids. The germline gives CDR1 MNHEY, CDR2 SVGAGI. Trimming removed 7 bases from V and 7 bases from J, with 11 bases in between. CDR3 residues: CASIPKGNEQFF. In DNA form, the CDR3 reads TGTGCCAGCATTCCCAAGGGAAATGAGCAGTTCTTC.

The count of this clonotype is one. The rearrangement links TRBV12-3 or TRBV12-4 to TRBJ1-1; D is uncertain. The CDR3 has 14 residues. Trimming removed 3 bases at V and 2 bases at J, with 10 bases between. CDR3 nucleotide sequence: TGTGCCAGCAGTTTCGCAGGACTTAACACTGAAGCTTTCTTT. Amino acids: CASSFAGLNTEAFF.

The chain combines TRBV27 with TRBJ2-3; the match to TRBD2 covers 7 bases. CDR3 length: 15 residues. The germline V gene encodes CDR1 MNHEY and CDR2 SMNVEV (reference sequence). V shed 3 bases, J shed 6 bases, and the junction held 9 bases outside the gene matches. The CDR3 DNA reads TGTGCCAGCAGTTTTAGGGAGGGCCTTAGTGATACGCAGTATTTT. It translates to CASSFREGLSDTQYF.

This clonotype came up a few times. V and J are TRBV6-2 or TRBV6-3 and TRBJ2-1; 12 bases are shared with TRBD2. Trimming at V came to 7 bases and at J to 8 bases, leaving 9 bases not matched to a gene. CDR3 size: 15 residues. From germline, CDR1 is MNHEY and CDR2 SVGEGT. In DNA form, the CDR3 reads TGTGCCAGCACCGAGACTAGCGGGAGCATCCATGAGCAGTTCTTC. Protein: CASTETSGSIHEQFF.

This chain connects TRBV12-3 or TRBV12-4 to TRBJ2-2; D is possibly TRBD1 (6 bases). Trimming stripped 6 bases from V and 1 base from J, with 9 bases between. The CDR3 has 14 residues. The CDR3 spells CASSKDRNTGELFF. The CDR3 bases are TGTGCCAGCAGCAAGGACAGGAACACCGGGGAGCTGTTTTTT.

The chain joins TRBV3-1 to TRBJ2-7, with TRBD2 matching over 8 bases. The CDR3 loop spans 18 amino acids. Looked up from germline, CDR1 is LGHDT and CDR2 is YNNKEL (reference sequence). V was clipped by 0 bases and J by 3 bases; unmatched bases: 13. The CDR3 here is CASSQDVPGTRALYEQYF. The CDR3 nucleotides are TGTGCCAGCAGCCAAGATGTCCCCGGGACTAGGGCCCTCTACGAGCAGTACTTC.

This clonotype was detected many times. The chain is built from TRBV12-3 or TRBV12-4 and TRBJ2-5; perhaps TRBD1 as D (5 bases). CDR3 length: 14 residues. The V end lost 6 bases, the J end lost 0 bases, and 11 bases lay between the germline ends. CDR3 bases: TGTGCCAGCAGCGACAGACAGTACCAAGAGACCCAGTACTTC. This encodes CASSDRQYQETQYF.

The table lists this clonotype with a few counts. The rearrangement links TRBV20-1 to TRBJ1-1, with unresolved D. The CDR3 length is 10 residues. Germline lookup yields CDR1 DFQATT and CDR2 SNEGSKA (reference sequence). V was pared by 1 base and J by 11 bases, with 8 bases between. The CDR3 spells CSARGNKAFF. For the CDR3, the DNA is TGCAGTGCTAGAGGAAATAAGGCTTTCTTT.

Only a few counts were recorded for this clonotype. V gene TRBV3-1 combines with J gene TRBJ2-7; tentatively, D is TRBD1 (5 bases). Germline assignment: CDR1 LGHDT and CDR2 YNNKEL (reference sequence). V was shortened by 0 bases and J by 2 bases, with 11 bases between the two germline ends. The CDR3 is 15 residues long. CDR3 DNA: TGTGCCAGCAGCCAAGATAGGGGCGAGGCCTACGAGCAGTACTTC. This sequence encodes CASSQDRGEAYEQYF.

This clonotype was observed at least ten times. CDR3 sequence: CAISESKALKEYF. The CDR3 DNA reads TGTGCCATCAGTGAGTCGAAGGCGTTAAAGGAGTACTTC. The chain has TRBV10-3 and TRBJ2-7; no clear D. This CDR3 is built from 13 residues. Germline V gives CDR1 ENHRY, CDR2 SYGVKD. Trimming cost V 0 bases and J 11 bases, with 14 bases left between them.

This clonotype has a handful of counts. V usage is TRBV5-1 and J usage is TRBJ2-6, with 8 bases fitting TRBD1. After removal of 2 bases from V and 0 bases from J, the junction contained 16 bases not matched to a gene. The CDR3 has 21 residues. From germline, CDR1 is SGHRS and CDR2 YFSETQ. The CDR3 spells CASSFPFGWTGRYSGANVLTF. Written as DNA, the CDR3 is TGCGCCAGCAGCTTTCCTTTCGGTTGGACAGGGCGCTACTCTGGGGCCAACGTCCTGACTTTC.

This clonotype was counted ten times or more. This rearrangement joins TRBV20-1 to TRBJ2-5; D assignment may be TRBD1 or TRBD2 (5 bases each). The germline gives CDR1 DFQATT, CDR2 SNEGSKA (reference sequence). Trimming pared 6 bases from V and 2 bases from J, leaving 7 bases between. The CDR3 sequence is 11 residues long. CDR3 sequence (DNA): TGCAGTGCCGAGGGGCAAGAGACCCAGTACTTC. It specifies CSAEGQETQYF.

This clonotype has a count of ten or more. The chain has TRBV7-9 and TRBJ2-1, with a tentative D call TRBD1 (5 bases). V lost 3 bases and J lost 10, with 10 bases in between. The CDR3 has 12 residues. The germline CDR1 and CDR2 sequences are SEHNR and FQNEAQ (reference sequence). In nucleotides, the CDR3 is TGTGCCAGCAGCTTGGGGCCTTACGAGCAGTTCTTC. Translating it yields CASSLGPYEQFF.

The chain joins TRBV30 to TRBJ1-2; D gene uncertain. The CDR3 extends over 10 amino acids. The germline V gene has CDR1 GTSNPN and CDR2 SVGIG (reference sequence). The CDR3 loop is CAGRRDGYTF. The CDR3 nucleotides are TGTGCGGGGAGGCGGGATGGCTACACCTTC.

This clonotype was counted only a few times. This sequence joins TRBV20-1 and TRBJ2-7, with no clear D. Germline V gene data show CDR1 as DFQATT and CDR2 as SNEGSKA (reference sequence). Trimming removed 3 bases from V and 0 bases from J, with 15 bases in between. The CDR3 loop spans 15 amino acids. CDR3 bases: TGCAGTGCTAGGGTCTACGTGACTGACTCCTACGAGCAGTACTTC. The encoded protein is CSARVYVTDSYEQYF.

This clonotype was picked up a small number of times. The rearrangement uses TRBV25-1 and TRBJ2-5; D may match TRBD1 or TRBD2 (6 bases each). The germline V and J ends were trimmed by 4 bases and 5 bases, with 14 bases remaining between them. Germline CDR1 MGHDK, CDR2 SYGVNS. The CDR3 consists of 14 residues. CDR3 in DNA: TGTGCCAGCAGTGGGGCTGGGGGGCGGGAGACCCAGTACTTC. Its translation: CASSGAGGRETQYF.

This clonotype was picked up many times. The gene calls are TRBV29-1 and TRBJ2-3; perhaps TRBD2 as D (6 bases). V was trimmed by 0 bases and J by 10 bases, leaving 17 bases between them. Germline lookup yields CDR1 SQVTM and CDR2 ANQGSEA. The CDR3 spans 14 residues. The CDR3: CSVEDQSVGDSQYF. For the CDR3, the DNA is TGCAGCGTTGAAGATCAAAGCGTCGGGGACTCGCAGTATTTT.